The present T cell receptor beta chain was sequenced within a study of PD-L1 blockade in urothelial cancer. V lost 7 bases, J lost 9 bases, and 10 bases stayed unmatched. The length of the CDR3 is 15 residues. From germline, CDR1 is SGHVS and CDR2 FQNEAQ. General study results and limits: Greater 3-week expansion of tumor-associated blood clones was recorded for durable-benefit patients.

The assay was immunoSEQ multiplex PCR, and TCRdb's table has in-frame clones only and misses some. Among some 52,000 clones listed, approximately 80% were seen once. With regard to this clone: Its target is not known.

The V call is TRBV7-8, the J call TRBJ2-1, with TRBD2 matching 12 bases. The source of this sequence is a man between 70 and 80 years old with urothelial cancer. This specimen was PBMCs, taken around atezolizumab (anti-PD-L1) treatment. The CDR3 spells CASKPLPGLAGEQFF. The CDR3 nucleotides read TGTGCCAGCAAACCACTGCCGGGACTAGCGGGTGAGCAGTTCTTC.